What follows are 18 T cell receptor beta chains derived from one specimen sequenced in a study of CD8+ T cells in alopecia areata. RNA, once extracted, was reverse transcribed into cDNA for use as the sequencing template. Measured with immunoSEQ multiplex PCR; TCRdb has only the in-frame clones, and not every one. Altogether 130,000 or so clones are present, roughly 50% being singletons, with the ten largest covering roughly a tenth. What was sequenced was NKG2D-low CD8+ T cells sorted from blood. The origin of the receptors is a human donor with alopecia areata.

The chain recombines TRBV4-3 with TRBJ2-1; D not resolved. CDR3 length: 15 amino acids. V was clipped by 0 bases and J by 7 bases, with 13 bases between them. CDR1 is LGHNA, CDR2 YSLEER, per germline. The CDR3 sequence: CASSQDVYSPNEQFF. The CDR3 DNA reads as TGCGCCAGCAGCCAAGATGTCTACAGTCCGAATGAGCAGTTCTTC.

The chain combines TRBV29-1 with TRBJ2-7; 8 nucleotides match TRBD1. V gave up 1 base and J gave up 3 bases; unmatched junction bases: 5. Germline-derived CDR1 and CDR2 are SQVTM and ANQGSEA. This CDR3 contains 14 residues. The CDR3 DNA sequence: TGCAGCGTTGAAGGAAGCAGGGGGCACTACGAGCAGTACTTC. Amino acids: CSVEGSRGHYEQYF.

The chain uses TRBV27 and TRBJ2-1; weak D call: TRBD1 (7 bases). Germline assignment: CDR1 MNHEY and CDR2 SMNVEV (reference sequence). Trimming shortened V by 7 bases and J by 2 bases, and 12 bases separated the two germline ends. This CDR3 is 14 amino acids long. The CDR3, as DNA: TGTGCCAGCAACGGAGGGACAGCCTACAATGAGCAGTTCTTC. Protein: CASNGGTAYNEQFF.

This chain connects TRBV5-6 to TRBJ2-2; D not resolved. The CDR3 runs 15 residues. Per germline, CDR1 SGHDT and CDR2 YYEEEE. V was shortened by 4 bases and J by 1 base, with 11 bases between the two germline ends. The CDR3 DNA is TGTGCCAGCAGCCTGGCCATGATGAACACCGGGGAGCTGTTTTTT. As protein: CASSLAMMNTGELFF.

This clone was observed a few times. V usage is TRBV28 and J usage is TRBJ2-4; maybe TRBD2 (6 bases). Trimming cost V 6 bases and J 7 bases, with 10 bases left between them. The germline CDR1 and CDR2 sequences are MDHEN and SYDVKM. The CDR3 contains 12 residues. CDR3: CASRGGGNIQYF. The CDR3 DNA reads TGTGCCAGCAGGGGGGGTGGGAACATTCAGTACTTC.

This chain uses TRBV5-1 with TRBJ1-1; D not certain. Trimming stripped 0 bases from V and 1 base from J, with 10 bases between. Germline CDR1 reads SGHRS; CDR2 reads YFSETQ. This CDR3 has 15 residues. CDR3 protein: CASSLGEGTNTEAFF. The CDR3 DNA follows: TGCGCCAGCAGCTTGGGCGAGGGTACGAACACTGAAGCTTTCTTT.

The sample holds a few counts of this clone. The chain uses TRBV30 and TRBJ2-7; D perhaps matches TRBD1 (5 bases). Looked up from germline, CDR1 is GTSNPN and CDR2 is SVGIG (reference sequence). This CDR3 region has 11 residues. V lost 5 bases to trimming and J lost 3 bases, with 8 bases between them. CDR3 residues: CAWADSYEQYF. CDR3 nucleotide sequence: TGTGCCTGGGCCGACAGCTACGAGCAGTACTTC.

This clone was observed a few times. J is TRBJ2-7 and V is TRBV29-1, with D maybe TRBD1 (6 bases). This CDR3 has 12 residues. Germline V lookup: CDR1 SQVTM, CDR2 ANQGSEA. V lost 4 bases and J lost 6, with 13 bases in between. The CDR3 DNA reads as TGCAGCGTTGCGGGAACAGGGCTCGAGCAGTACTTC. This sequence encodes CSVAGTGLEQYF.

The table lists this clone with a few counts. The genes are TRBV27 and TRBJ2-1, with TRBD2 matching 8 bases. The V gene's germline CDR1 is MNHEY and CDR2 SMNVEV (reference sequence). With V trimmed by 8 bases and J by 4 bases, 7 bases remained unmatched. CDR3 length equals 14 residues. The CDR3 protein is CASRRGDRYNEQFF. The CDR3 coding sequence is TGTGCCAGCCGGCGGGGGGACCGTTACAATGAGCAGTTCTTC.

This clone was seen more than once but under ten times. This rearrangement joins TRBV28 to TRBJ2-1; TRBD1 is a possible D gene (5 bases). This CDR3 has 14 residues. The germline V gene encodes CDR1 MDHEN and CDR2 SYDVKM. Trimming cost V 5 bases and J 1 base, with 9 bases left between them. In DNA, the CDR3 is TGTGCCAGCAGTAAAGGGGTGTCCTACAATGAGCAGTTCTTC. Translation gives CASSKGVSYNEQFF. The full variable domain, in which reference TRBV28 and TRBJ2-1 provide the parts outside the CDR3, is DVKVTQSSRYLVKRTGEKVFLECVQDMDHENMFWYRQDPGLGLRLIYFSYDVKMKEKGDIPEGYSVSREKKERFSLILESASTNQTSMYLCASSKGVSYNEQFFGPGTRLTVL.

The gene calls are TRBV29-1 and TRBJ2-3, with D uncertain. The length of the CDR3 is 14 residues. V gave up 1 base and J gave up 0 bases, with 8 bases separating them. Germline V gene data show CDR1 as SQVTM and CDR2 as ANQGSEA. The CDR3 spells CSVEGYRSTDTQYF. The CDR3 nucleotides are TGCAGCGTTGAAGGCTACAGAAGCACAGATACGCAGTATTTT.

This clone was seen a few times. CDR3 nucleotide sequence: TGCAGCGTTGAAGGGGGACAGGGATCGACCACTGAAGCTTTCTTT. Amino acid sequence: CSVEGGQGSTTEAFF. The chain links TRBV29-1 to TRBJ1-1, with 9 positions matching TRBD1. Germline V CDR1 and CDR2: SQVTM, ANQGSEA. This CDR3 has 15 residues. The V segment lost 1 base and the J segment 4 bases; nucleotides outside the gene matches: 7. Full variable domain (remainder filled in from reference TRBV29-1 and TRBJ1-1): SAVISQKPSRDICQRGTSLTIQCQVDSQVTMMFWYRQQPGQSLTLIATANQGSEATYESGFVIDKFPISRPNLTFSTLTVSNMSPEDSSIYLCSVEGGQGSTTEAFFGQGTRLTVV.

The chain links TRBV30 to TRBJ2-5; TRBD2 might be the D (5 bases). Trimming removed 7 bases at V and 8 bases at J, with 23 bases between. Germline-derived CDR1 and CDR2 are GTSNPN and SVGIG (reference sequence). The CDR3 loop spans 14 amino acids. CDR3 protein: CASDSRTHPGTQYF. CDR3 sequence (DNA): TGTGCCTCCGATAGCAGAACCCACCCGGGAACCCAGTACTTC.

This chain links TRBV11-2 with TRBJ2-1; D gene uncertain. There are 12 residues in the CDR3. Germline lookup yields CDR1 SGHAT and CDR2 FQNNGV. V lost 3 bases to trimming and J lost 6 bases, with 6 bases between them. CDR3 nucleotide sequence: TGTGCCAGCAGCTTTGACGGCAATGAGCAGTTCTTC. This codes for CASSFDGNEQFF.

V and J are TRBV29-1 and TRBJ1-2; TRBD1 might be the D (5 bases). Germline values: CDR1 SQVTM, CDR2 ANQGSEA. This CDR3 contains 11 residues. Trimming removed 8 bases from V and 3 bases from J, with 10 bases in between. The CDR3 region is CSKRDHYGYTF. The CDR3 nucleotides are TGCAGCAAGCGGGACCACTATGGCTACACCTTC.

This clone was recorded a few times. The chain couples TRBV29-1 to TRBJ2-5, with 8 bases identical to TRBD1. The V segment lost 3 bases and the J segment 2 bases; nucleotides outside the gene matches: 2. There are 13 residues in the CDR3. Germline CDR1 reads SQVTM; CDR2 reads ANQGSEA. The DNA of the CDR3 is TGCAGCGTTGACCGGACAGGGCAAGAGACCCAGTACTTC. This encodes CSVDRTGQETQYF.

The chain's CDR3 is CASSPRAGSREQYF. The CDR3 DNA reads TGCGCCAGCAGCCCAAGGGCAGGGAGTAGGGAGCAGTACTTC. V usage is TRBV4-1 and J usage is TRBJ2-7; the D call may be TRBD1 or TRBD2 (5 bases each). V lost 4 bases and J 7 bases, leaving 17 bases between the germline ends. The germline CDR1 and CDR2 sequences are MGHRA and YSYEKL. The CDR3 is 14 residues long.

CDR3 nucleotides: TGTGCCAGCATTCGGGACAGGGGGCGTCAAGAGACCCAGTACTTC. It codes for CASIRDRGRQETQYF. This rearrangement joins TRBV2 to TRBJ2-5; 12 nucleotides match TRBD1. This CDR3 spans 15 amino acids. Germline CDR1 is SNHLY and CDR2 is FYNNEI. V gave up 7 bases and J gave up 2 bases; unmatched junction bases: 5.